The 32 T cell receptor beta chains below come from one sample, sequenced in a study of CXCR3-negative and CXCR3-positive naive CD8 T cells. Through 5' RACE with UMI labels, the TRB cDNA libraries were prepared. TCRdb derives one entry per CDR3 protein from the 5' RACE reads, leaving out DNA. Listed are 130,000 or so distinct CDR3 sequences; less than 0.55% falls within the top ten. Input material: naive CXCR3- CD8+ T cells from blood. Subset meaning: CD45RO-CCR7+CD27+CD95- naive CD8+ T cells lacking CXCR3 (TNR3-). The origin of the receptors is a human donor in good health. Some clones in this sample may be carry-over from other donors' samples.

This chain joins TRBV10-1 and TRBJ1-6; TCRdb reports TRBD1, a call that lacks DNA to check it against. CDR3 size: 15 residues. Germline V gene data show CDR1 as WNHNN and CDR2 as SYGVQD (reference sequence). The chain's CDR3 is CASSESRGGSGPLHF.

V usage is TRBV4-1 and J usage is TRBJ2-7; there is no DNA to check the TCRdb D call of TRBD1. CDR3 length equals 17 residues. CDR1 is MGHRA and CDR2 is YSYEKL in the germline V gene. CDR3 residues: CASSPSRGGSRGYEQYF.

The V gene is TRBV29-1, the J gene TRBJ1-2. Germline values: CDR1 SQVTM, CDR2 ANQGSEA. The CDR3 has 13 amino acids. The CDR3 sequence: CSVDYRTNYGYTF.

The chain is built from TRBV6-2 or TRBV6-3 and TRBJ2-7; TCRdb's D call, TRBD1, is unchecked because there is no DNA. CDR1 is MNHEY and CDR2 is SVGEGT in the germline V gene. The CDR3 is made up of 14 amino acids. The CDR3: CASSYSPGGSEQYF.

V usage is TRBV5-5 and J usage is TRBJ2-7. This CDR3 comprises 17 residues. Germline V gene sequence: CDR1 SGHKS, CDR2 YYEKEE (reference sequence). CDR3: CASSSNLRGRGSYEQYF. Full variable domain (outside the CDR3, taken from reference TRBV5-5 and TRBJ2-7): DAGVTQSPTHLIKTRGQQVTLRCSPISGHKSVSWYQQVLGQGPQFIFQYYEKEERGRGNFPDRFSARQFPNYSSELNVNALLLGDSALYLCASSSNLRGRGSYEQYFGPGTRLTVT.

The chain uses TRBV27 and TRBJ2-7; the TRBD2 assignment by TCRdb is unverifiable without DNA. The CDR3 loop spans 14 amino acids. Per germline, CDR1 MNHEY and CDR2 SMNVEV (reference sequence). CDR3: CASSPAAGTYEQYF.

The CDR3: CASSLVSGHGYTF. The gene calls are TRBV5-6 and TRBJ1-2. CDR1 and CDR2 from the germline V gene are SGHDT and YYEEEE. The CDR3 is 13 residues long.

This chain links TRBV20-1 with TRBJ2-7; there is no DNA to check the TCRdb D call of TRBD2. Germline V gives CDR1 DFQATT, CDR2 SNEGSKA (reference sequence). This CDR3 is 17 amino acids long. CDR3 sequence: CSARDHRASRGAYEQYF.

The chain combines TRBV12-3 or TRBV12-4 with TRBJ2-7; TCRdb names TRBD1, which stays unverified in the absence of DNA. This CDR3 is 13 amino acids long. CDR3 sequence reads: CASTTPGGYEQYF.

The V gene is TRBV20-1, the J gene TRBJ2-3; with no DNA, the TCRdb D assignment of TRBD2 cannot be verified. The CDR3 contains 19 residues. The germline V gene encodes CDR1 DFQATT and CDR2 SNEGSKA (reference sequence). Here the CDR3 reads CSARDQVLGTKASTDTQYF.

This chain joins TRBV11-2 and TRBJ2-7; the D call from TCRdb, TRBD1, cannot be confirmed without DNA. The CDR3 has 16 amino acids. Germline lookup yields CDR1 SGHAT and CDR2 FQNNGV. The CDR3 here is CASSLGGQGASYEQYF.

The chain carries TRBV7-6 and TRBJ2-7; TCRdb's assignment of TRBD2 cannot be checked, as there is no DNA. Germline V CDR1 and CDR2: SGHVS, FNYEAQ. This CDR3 is built from 15 residues. The CDR3 reads CASSPIGSYRDEQYF.

The chain employs TRBV6-2 or TRBV6-3 and TRBJ2-7; the D gene TCRdb calls, TRBD2, cannot be checked with no DNA. This CDR3 has 16 amino acids. Germline V CDR1 and CDR2: MNHEY, SVGEGT. Here the CDR3 reads CASRLRTSRSSYEQYF.

The chain carries TRBV4-3 and TRBJ2-6; TCRdb selects TRBD2, and the lack of DNA leaves this call unchecked. The CDR3 totals 16 residues. Germline CDR1 is LGHNA and CDR2 is YSLEER. The CDR3 sequence: CASSQRRGGGANVLTF.

This chain uses TRBV12-3 or TRBV12-4 with TRBJ1-4; TCRdb returns TRBD1, unconfirmable since there is no DNA. The CDR3 spans 18 residues. CDR3 sequence: CASSLALMGHGTNEKLFF.

The rearrangement joins TRBV7-2 to TRBJ2-7. In germline, CDR1 is SGHTA, CDR2 FQGNSA. This CDR3 is built from 11 residues. CDR3: CASSLAGEQYF.

The chain combines TRBV4-3 with TRBJ2-3; TCRdb selects TRBD1, and the lack of DNA leaves this call unchecked. The V gene's germline CDR1 is LGHNA and CDR2 YSLEER. The CDR3 runs 17 residues. CDR3 region: CASSQYGPGTDTDTQYF.

J is TRBJ2-1 and V is TRBV11-3. CDR3 length: 13 amino acids. Germline loops: CDR1 SGHNT, CDR2 YENEEA. CDR3 region: CASSLDRDNEQFF.

The chain links TRBV7-8 to TRBJ2-2; TCRdb lists TRBD2, though no DNA is available to test this call. This CDR3 has 16 residues. Germline V gene data show CDR1 as SGHVS and CDR2 as FQNEAQ. This chain's CDR3 is CASSFLRETNTGELFF.

The gene calls are TRBV25-1 and TRBJ2-1. The CDR3 contains 16 residues. The germline gives CDR1 MGHDK, CDR2 SYGVNS. CDR3: CASSEFVASPNNEQFF.

The rearrangement links TRBV6-4 to TRBJ2-1. Germline CDR1 and CDR2: MRHNA and SNTAGT. The CDR3 has 15 amino acids. The chain's CDR3 is CASSDGQVSYNEQFF.

This chain joins TRBV7-6 and TRBJ2-1; the D gene TCRdb calls, TRBD2, cannot be checked with no DNA. The length of the CDR3 is 16 residues. CDR1 is SGHVS and CDR2 is FNYEAQ in the germline V gene. CDR3 protein: CASSTPTSGIYNEQFF.

The rearrangement uses TRBV12-3 or TRBV12-4 and TRBJ1-2. The CDR3 length is 13 residues. This chain's CDR3 is CASRPGLLYGYTF.

The V and J genes are TRBV7-9 and TRBJ2-7. The germline V gene has CDR1 SEHNR and CDR2 FQNEAQ (reference sequence). The CDR3 is 18 amino acids. CDR3 protein: CASSTTDAKVPTSYEQYF.

This chain links TRBV6-5 with TRBJ2-1; TCRdb proposes TRBD2, but this gene call is untestable without DNA. The V gene's germline CDR1 is MNHEY and CDR2 SVGAGI. CDR3 size: 16 residues. The CDR3 protein is CASSYSTSVAGNEQFF.

V gene TRBV5-1 combines with J gene TRBJ1-1; absent DNA, TCRdb's TRBD1 call cannot be checked. Germline CDR1 SGHRS, CDR2 YFSETQ. The CDR3 has 14 amino acids. This CDR3 is CASSGDVVNTEAFF. The complete variable domain, with remaining parts taken from reference TRBV5-1 and TRBJ1-1, reads KAGVTQTPRYLIKTRGQQVTLSCSPISGHRSVSWYQQTPGQGLQFLFEYFSETQRNKGNFPGRFSGRQFSNSRSEMNVSTLELGDSALYLCASSGDVVNTEAFFGQGTRLTVV.

The chain is built from TRBV6-6 and TRBJ1-1. CDR3 length equals 17 residues. Germline-derived CDR1 and CDR2 are MNHNY and SVGAGI (reference sequence). CDR3 loop: CASSYSNAGQGRAEAFF.

V gene TRBV25-1 combines with J gene TRBJ2-5; with no DNA, the TCRdb D assignment of TRBD1 cannot be verified. The CDR3 runs to 14 residues. The germline CDR1 and CDR2 sequences are MGHDK and SYGVNS. CDR3 amino acids: CASSEYREQETQYF.

This chain joins TRBV29-1 and TRBJ2-1; checking the TCRdb D call of TRBD2 is not possible without DNA. Germline V gene data show CDR1 as SQVTM and CDR2 as ANQGSEA. The CDR3 is made up of 13 amino acids. The CDR3 reads CSVDAGGLNEQLF.

V usage is TRBV7-9 and J usage is TRBJ2-2; TCRdb's D gene call, TRBD2, goes unchecked for lack of DNA. This CDR3 has 14 amino acids. Germline V lookup: CDR1 SEHNR, CDR2 FQNEAQ (reference sequence). The CDR3 loop reads CASSSPRWTGELFF.

V gene TRBV12-3 or TRBV12-4 combines with J gene TRBJ2-3; no DNA is available, so the TRBD1 call from TCRdb remains unchecked. The CDR3 has 14 residues. CDR3 sequence: CASTPGIFGDTQYF.

The chain joins TRBV19 to TRBJ1-1. This CDR3 contains 13 residues. Germline lookup yields CDR1 LNHDA and CDR2 SQIVND (reference sequence). This CDR3 is CASSITGWTEAFF.